Each of the 29 T cell receptor beta chains below was sequenced from the same sample in a study of CD8+ T cells in alopecia areata. This sample's treatment: oral pan-JAK inhibitor, 5-10 mg twice daily. RNA, once extracted, was reverse transcribed into cDNA for use as the sequencing template. The assay was immunoSEQ multiplex PCR, and TCRdb's table has in-frame clones only and misses some. In the table there are 200,000 to 250,000 clones, less than 65% of which are singletons. The source was CD4+ T cells sorted from blood, collected at week 4, from a patient treated with tofacitinib. Receptor source: a human donor with alopecia areata.

This chain uses TRBV29-1 with TRBJ1-5; 7 bases are shared with TRBD1. The trim removed 4 bases at V and 3 bases at J, leaving 6 bases unmatched. From germline, CDR1 is SQVTM and CDR2 ANQGSEA. The CDR3 is made up of 14 amino acids. CDR3 region: CSVGGDSLNQPQHF. Written as DNA, the CDR3 is TGCAGCGTTGGCGGGGACAGTCTCAATCAGCCCCAGCATTTT.

This chain connects TRBV30 to TRBJ2-1, with D perhaps matching TRBD1 (5 bases). Trimming cost V 0 bases and J 8 bases, with 8 bases left between them. The length of the CDR3 is 12 residues. Germline V CDR1 and CDR2: GTSNPN, SVGIG (reference sequence). CDR3 region: CAWSVWGDEQFF. CDR3 DNA: TGTGCCTGGAGTGTTTGGGGCGATGAGCAGTTCTTC.

The genes are TRBV2 and TRBJ1-2; the D is unclear. The CDR3 is 14 amino acids. The ends were cut back, 3 bases at V and 2 bases at J, with 10 bases in the middle. In germline, CDR1 is SNHLY, CDR2 FYNNEI. The CDR3 coding sequence is TGTGCCAGCAGTGATTCCGGGTTCAACTATGGCTACACCTTC. As protein: CASSDSGFNYGYTF.

In its sample, this clone was seen once. This chain links TRBV18 with TRBJ2-3, with TRBD1 matching over 7 bases. With V trimmed by 0 bases and J by 4 bases, 4 bases remained unmatched. The germline V gene has CDR1 KGHSH and CDR2 LQKENI. The CDR3 runs 15 residues. CDR3 DNA sequence: TGTGCCAGCTCACCACCGGGACAGTCCCCAGATACGCAGTATTTT. This gives the protein CASSPPGQSPDTQYF.

The sample holds a few counts of this clone. V is TRBV7-2 and J is TRBJ2-3; 8 nucleotides match TRBD2. V shed 2 bases, J shed 5 bases, and the junction held 9 bases outside the gene matches. The CDR3 covers 16 residues. Germline V gene data show CDR1 as SGHTA and CDR2 as FQGNSA. This chain's CDR3 is CASSLIGGARGDTQYF. CDR3 nucleotides: TGTGCCAGCAGCTTAATCGGGGGGGCGCGAGGAGATACGCAGTATTTT.

This chain links TRBV30 with TRBJ1-2; the match to TRBD1 covers 8 bases. V lost 5 bases to trimming and J lost 7 bases; unmatched junction nucleotides: 3. This CDR3 is 11 amino acids long. Per the germline V gene, CDR1 is GTSNPN and CDR2 is SVGIG (reference sequence). This chain's CDR3 is CAWGQGSGYTF. CDR3 bases: TGTGCCTGGGGACAGGGATCTGGCTACACCTTC.

V is TRBV15 and J is TRBJ2-2; D perhaps matches TRBD1 (6 bases). V lost 3 bases and J 3 bases, leaving 14 bases between the germline ends. The length of the CDR3 is 16 residues. Germline values: CDR1 LNHNV, CDR2 YYDKDF (reference sequence). The CDR3, as DNA: TGTGCCACCAGCAGTCCGGTACAGGGATACACCGGGGAGCTGTTTTTT. It encodes CATSSPVQGYTGELFF.

V and J are TRBV6-5 and TRBJ2-7; no reliable D call. The germline gives CDR1 MNHEY, CDR2 SVGAGI. The V and J ends lost 2 bases and 2 bases respectively, with 10 bases between them. The CDR3 sequence is 14 residues long. CDR3 bases: TGTGCCAGCAGTTACAATCAGGTCGCCTACGAGCAGTACTTC. Its translation is CASSYNQVAYEQYF.

This chain connects TRBV9 to TRBJ2-2, with a tentative D call TRBD2 (6 bases). The germline V gene has CDR1 SGDLS and CDR2 YYNGEE. Between the trimmed V and J ends, which lost 3 bases and 0 bases, there was a span of 12 bases. The CDR3 consists of 16 residues. CDR3 bases: TGTGCCAGCAGCGCTAATGCGGGGTCGAACACCGGGGAGCTGTTTTTT. This translates into CASSANAGSNTGELFF.

The table lists this clone with a count of one. Possible read error: a much larger clone is one base away. Other DNA sequences within the sample encode an identical CDR3. The V and J genes are TRBV5-6 and TRBJ2-7, with D unclear. The ends were cut back, 1 base at V and 3 bases at J, with 2 bases in the middle. Germline values: CDR1 SGHDT, CDR2 YYEEEE. This CDR3 region has 11 residues. Here the CDR3 DNA reads TGTGCCAGCAGCTTGAACTACGAGCAGTACTTC. It specifies CASSLNYEQYF. The full variable domain, completed using reference TRBV5-6 and TRBJ2-7, is DAGVTQSPTHLIKTRGQQVTLRCSPKSGHDTVSWYQQALGQGPQFIFQYYEEEERQRGNFPDRFSGHQFPNYSSELNVNALLLGDSALYLCASSLNYEQYFGPGTRLTVT.

The chain combines TRBV5-1 with TRBJ2-1; 7 nucleotides align to TRBD2. Per the germline V gene, CDR1 is SGHRS and CDR2 is YFSETQ. The J segment lost 4 bases and the V segment lost 5 bases, leaving 6 bases of the junction unmatched. The CDR3 consists of 14 residues. CDR3 sequence reads: CASSSLSGYNEQFF. The CDR3 DNA is TGCGCCAGCAGTTCCCTTAGCGGGTACAATGAGCAGTTCTTC.

In DNA, the CDR3 is TGTGCCTGGAGTGAGGACAGGGACACTGAAGCTTTCTTT. This encodes CAWSEDRDTEAFF. V gene TRBV30 combines with J gene TRBJ1-1; 8 bases are shared with TRBD1. Germline CDR1 and CDR2: GTSNPN and SVGIG (reference sequence). The V and J ends lost 1 base and 3 bases, in that order; junction bases with no gene match: 1. The CDR3 loop spans 13 amino acids. Looking up the rest from reference TRBV30 and TRBJ1-1 gives the full variable domain: SQTIHQWPATLVQPVGSPLSLECTVEGTSNPNLYWYRQAAGRGLQLLFYSVGIGQISSEVPQNLSASRPQDRQFILSSKKLLLSDSGFYLCAWSEDRDTEAFFGQGTRLTVV.

This chain links TRBV29-1 with TRBJ1-1; possibly TRBD1 for D (6 bases). V was cut by 7 bases and J by 2 bases, with 17 bases left in between. CDR1 is SQVTM, CDR2 ANQGSEA, per germline. This CDR3 is built from 14 residues. In DNA, the CDR3 is TGCAGCGCCGGAACCGGGGGGCTTAACACTGAAGCTTTCTTT. This encodes CSAGTGGLNTEAFF.

The chain has TRBV21-1 and TRBJ2-3; the table's D gene call, TRBD2, was not cross checked with the DNA. TRBV21-1 is a documented pseudogene. The CDR3 consists of 17 residues. In DNA form, the CDR3 reads TGTGCCAGCAGCAAAGTGGGAGGGGCCGACAGCACAGATACGCAGTATTTT. Protein sequence: CASSKVGGADSTDTQYF.

The chain couples TRBV30 to TRBJ1-2, with D unresolved. V was cut by 2 bases and J by 4 bases, with 11 bases left in between. The CDR3 length is 13 residues. Looked up from germline, CDR1 is GTSNPN and CDR2 is SVGIG (reference sequence). The CDR3, as DNA: TGTGCCTGGAGTACGGGCCTGGGCTATGGCTACACCTTC. Translation: CAWSTGLGYGYTF.

The chain has TRBV5-1 and TRBJ2-7, with D unresolved. Germline V gene data show CDR1 as SGHRS and CDR2 as YFSETQ. This CDR3 comprises 14 residues. The V end was cut by 0 bases, the J end by 3 bases, with 10 bases between. Here the CDR3 reads CASSLAGNFYEQYF. The CDR3 bases are TGCGCCAGCAGCTTGGCAGGCAATTTCTACGAGCAGTACTTC.

The CDR3 region has the DNA TGTGCCAGCAGCCCCCTCGGAGGGGGCAGCAATCAGCCCCAGCATTTT. Translation: CASSPLGGGSNQPQHF. This sequence joins TRBV7-2 and TRBJ1-5, with 7 bases that match TRBD1. Germline CDR1 SGHTA, CDR2 FQGNSA. Losses at the gene ends were 5 bases for V and 1 base for J; bases not matched to a gene: 8. The CDR3 is 16 residues long.

V usage is TRBV7-9 and J usage is TRBJ1-5; 10 positions agree with TRBD1. The germline gives CDR1 SEHNR, CDR2 FQNEAQ (reference sequence). The CDR3 runs to 15 residues. V lost 5 bases, J lost 6 bases, and 7 bases stayed unmatched. CDR3 coding DNA: TGTGCCAGCAGCCTAGGACAGGGGGTGGGTCAGCCCCAGCATTTT. Translated, it gives CASSLGQGVGQPQHF.

This clone was observed a few times. The CDR3 DNA is TGTGCCAGCAGTTTCAAGGAGACCACTGAAGCTTTCTTT. It yields the protein CASSFKETTEAFF. The chain has TRBV27 and TRBJ1-1; the D is unclear. V lost 3 bases and J 4 bases, leaving 9 bases between the germline ends. The germline gives CDR1 MNHEY, CDR2 SMNVEV (reference sequence). CDR3 length: 13 amino acids.

The chain recombines TRBV20-1 with TRBJ1-1; D gene ambiguous. Trimming removed 3 bases from V and 8 bases from J, with 10 bases in between. CDR1 is DFQATT and CDR2 is SNEGSKA in the germline V gene (reference sequence). This CDR3 is built from 11 residues. CDR3: CSASDAGEAFF. CDR3 coding DNA: TGCAGTGCTAGTGATGCAGGAGAAGCTTTCTTT.

This chain joins TRBV7-8 and TRBJ2-5; 10 bases map to TRBD2. The V and J ends lost 3 bases and 3 bases, in that order; junction bases with no gene match: 10. Germline assignment: CDR1 SGHVS and CDR2 FQNEAQ. The CDR3 consists of 17 residues. CDR3 in DNA: TGTGCCAGCAGCTTGCTCTTACTAGCGGGGCTTAAAGAGACCCAGTACTTC. Residues: CASSLLLLAGLKETQYF.

This clone was seen a few times. The CDR3 sequence: CSVNEAGNIQYF. In DNA, the CDR3 is TGCAGCGTTAATGAGGCAGGAAACATTCAGTACTTC. The rearrangement uses TRBV29-1 and TRBJ2-4, with unresolved D. There are 12 residues in the CDR3. Trimming left V 5 bases short and J 6 bases short, with 11 bases between. Germline V CDR1 and CDR2: SQVTM, ANQGSEA.

This clone was counted a few times. Other DNA sequences in this specimen translate into the identical CDR3. The chain has TRBV7-9 and TRBJ2-7, with 8 positions matching TRBD1. CDR3 size: 14 residues. V was clipped by 5 bases and J by 2 bases; unmatched bases: 5. Per germline, CDR1 SEHNR and CDR2 FQNEAQ (reference sequence). The DNA for the CDR3 is TGTGCCAGCAGCGCCGGGACAGGAACCTACGAGCAGTACTTC. This encodes CASSAGTGTYEQYF.

The chain uses TRBV7-2 and TRBJ2-5; 9 nucleotides align to TRBD2. Per germline, CDR1 SGHTA and CDR2 FQGNSA. The CDR3 sequence is 15 residues long. The junction had 5 bases not matched to a gene; V was cut back by 1 base and J by 5 bases. The CDR3 nucleotides read TGTGCCAGCAGCTTAGTTTCTAGCGGGGTCGAGACCCAGTACTTC. Encoded protein: CASSLVSSGVETQYF.

This clone was seen a few times. The J gene is TRBJ2-1, the V gene TRBV30, with 7 bases identical to TRBD2. Germline V gives CDR1 GTSNPN, CDR2 SVGIG (reference sequence). Trimming took 2 bases from V and 6 from J; bases not matched to a gene: 1. The CDR3 has 12 amino acids. The CDR3 nucleotides read TGTGCCTGGAGTACTAGCGCCAATGAGCAGTTCTTC. Translated, it gives CAWSTSANEQFF.

This clone has just one count. V is TRBV19 and J is TRBJ1-2; no reliable D call. The CDR3 runs to 15 residues. Germline V gives CDR1 LNHDA, CDR2 SQIVND (reference sequence). V lost 7 bases and J lost 0, with 15 bases in between. The CDR3 sequence is CASTLRQTSNYGYTF. CDR3 in DNA: TGTGCCAGTACCCTCCGGCAGACCTCTAACTATGGCTACACCTTC.

The chain links TRBV29-1 to TRBJ2-2; D is unresolved. The CDR3 length is 12 residues. The germline gives CDR1 SQVTM, CDR2 ANQGSEA. Trimming took off 4 bases at V and 8 bases at J, with 11 bases between the two ends. CDR3 DNA: TGCAGCGTTGGACTGTCAGGAGGGGAGCTGTTTTTT. Protein: CSVGLSGGELFF.

This clone has only a few counts. This chain uses TRBV5-1 with TRBJ2-1, with 7 bases fitting TRBD2. The germline V gene encodes CDR1 SGHRS and CDR2 YFSETQ. The CDR3 is 15 amino acids. V lost 5 bases, J lost 2 bases, and 7 bases stayed unmatched. DNA of the CDR3: TGCGCCAGCAGGGGCGGCGGGGGTCCCTACAATGAGCAGTTCTTC. It codes for CASRGGGGPYNEQFF.

This sequence joins TRBV11-3 and TRBJ2-7; 7 bases are shared with TRBD1. Germline V gene lookup returns CDR1 SGHNT and CDR2 YENEEA. After removal of 5 bases from V and 1 base from J, the junction contained 5 bases not matched to a gene. The CDR3 extends over 14 amino acids. The CDR3 reads CASSPGTASYEQYF. CDR3 nucleotide sequence: TGTGCCAGCAGCCCAGGGACAGCTTCCTACGAGCAGTACTTC.